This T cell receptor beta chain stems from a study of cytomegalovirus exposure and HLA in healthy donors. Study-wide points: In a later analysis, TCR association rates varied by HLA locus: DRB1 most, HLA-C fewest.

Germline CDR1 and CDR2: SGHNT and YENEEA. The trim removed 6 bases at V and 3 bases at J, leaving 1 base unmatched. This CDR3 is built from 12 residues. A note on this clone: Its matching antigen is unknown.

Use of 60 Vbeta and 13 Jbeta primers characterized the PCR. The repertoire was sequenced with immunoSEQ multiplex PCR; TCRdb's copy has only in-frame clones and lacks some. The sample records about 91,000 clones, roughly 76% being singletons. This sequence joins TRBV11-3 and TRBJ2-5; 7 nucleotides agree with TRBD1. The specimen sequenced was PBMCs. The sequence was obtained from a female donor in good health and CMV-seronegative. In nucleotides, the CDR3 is TGTGCCAGCAGAGGGACAGAAGAGACCCAGTACTTC. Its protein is CASRGTEETQYF.